This TCR beta chain was recorded in a study of Ad26.COV2.S vaccination and SARS-CoV-2 variants. Study in general: Ad26.COV2.S, an intramuscular injection, was given once or twice 56 days apart. Overall study results and limits: Analytic work on TCR breadth and depth might have understated the full extent of total T cell responses.

Here immunoSEQ multiplex PCR was the method, and the copy in TCRdb shows in-frame clones only, minus some. This sample yields some 420,000 clones, of which roughly 90% are seen a single time; 3.6% belongs to the top ten. The sample's treatment: some 19 received Ad26.COV2.S at low or high dose, single or two shots; roughly 5 received placebo; per-sample allocation not given. Specimens were obtained on day 63 following the first vaccine or placebo injection. Ad26.COV2.S expressed prefusion-stabilized spike from the original Wuhan strain. Comments on this clone: Its target is not known.

The receptor was isolated from a person between 18 and 59 years old who received the Ad26.COV2.S COVID-19 vaccine or a placebo. The input for sequencing was peripheral blood, taken in a trial of Ad26.COV2.S vaccine versus placebo.

In nucleotides, the CDR3 is TGTGCCAGCAAAAAATGGGACAGTCAAGAGACCCAGTACTTC. As protein: CASKKWDSQETQYF. The rearrangement uses TRBV2 and TRBJ2-5, with 7 positions matching TRBD1. The CDR3 loop spans 14 amino acids. V gave up 7 bases and J gave up 2 bases; unmatched junction bases: 7. Germline assignment: CDR1 SNHLY and CDR2 FYNNEI. Combining the CDR3 with reference TRBV2 and TRBJ2-5 gives the whole variable domain EPEVTQTPSHQVTQMGQEVILRCVPISNHLYFYWYRQILGQKVEFLVSFYNNEISEKSEIFDDQFSVERPDGSNFTLKIRSTKLEDSAMYFCASKKWDSQETQYFGPGTRLLVL.